These 24 T cell receptor beta chains originate from one sample sequenced in a study of T cells after yellow fever vaccination. TCRdb processed the 5' RACE reads anew with MiXCR; each CDR3 protein has one entry. The sample lists 150,000 or so distinct CDR3 sequences, approximately 9.7% occurring once. Source: CD8+ T cells sorted from PBMCs, taken 45 days after the yellow fever booster vaccination. The source is a man in his late teens or twenties who received the YFV17D yellow fever vaccine.

This clonotype was detected many times. V gene TRBV6-5 combines with J gene TRBJ2-3; D gene unclear. Germline V gives CDR1 MNHEY, CDR2 SVGAGI. V lost 0 bases and J lost 5, with 0 bases in between. This CDR3 is 11 amino acids long. CDR3 protein: CASSYSDTQYF. The CDR3 coding sequence is TGTGCCAGCAGTTACTCAGATACGCAGTATTTT.

Only a few counts were recorded for this clonotype. The genes are TRBV6-5 and TRBJ2-3; 7 bases agree with TRBD1. The CDR3 sequence is 15 residues long. With 2 bases clipped from V and 8 bases from J, the junction kept 10 bases outside the gene matches. In germline, CDR1 is MNHEY, CDR2 SVGAGI. In DNA form, the CDR3 reads TGTGCCAGCAGTTACGACAGGGTGGAAACGAGTACGCAGTATTTT. It specifies CASSYDRVETSTQYF.

This clonotype has a count of ten or more. The V and J genes are TRBV4-3 and TRBJ1-1, with D possibly matching TRBD1 (5 bases). Germline V gives CDR1 LGHNA, CDR2 YSLEER. The CDR3 is 15 residues long. V was pared by 2 bases and J by 8 bases, with 18 bases between. The CDR3 DNA reads TGCGCCAGCAGCCAACATACAGGCCCTAGCGGAGAAGCTTTCTTT. Encoded protein: CASSQHTGPSGEAFF.

V usage is TRBV12-3 or TRBV12-4 and J usage is TRBJ2-1; no definite D call. The CDR3 loop spans 15 amino acids. Between the trimmed V and J ends, which lost 3 bases and 8 bases, there was a span of 17 bases. In DNA form, the CDR3 reads TGTGCCAGCAGTTTTTATCTCCCACAACCCGATGAGCAGTTCTTC. As protein: CASSFYLPQPDEQFF.

This rearrangement joins TRBV24-1 to TRBJ1-1, with a weak D call TRBD1 (6 bases). This CDR3 spans 16 amino acids. Germline V gene sequence: CDR1 KGHDR, CDR2 SFDVKD. Between the trimmed V and J ends, which lost 4 bases and 6 bases, there was a span of 20 bases. CDR3 amino acids: CATSDPKRGAGAEAFF. As DNA, the CDR3 is TGTGCCACCAGTGACCCGAAGCGGGGGGCGGGGGCTGAAGCTTTCTTT.

This clonotype was detected many times. The V gene is TRBV5-5, the J gene TRBJ2-7, with D perhaps matching TRBD1 (7 bases). With 3 bases removed from V and 3 bases from J, the gap between germline ends came to 13 bases. CDR1 and CDR2 (germline): SGHKS, YYEKEE (reference sequence). The CDR3 has 14 residues. The CDR3 DNA reads TGTGCCAGCAGCTACCCAGGGGGAGGCTACGAGCAGTACTTC. Translating it yields CASSYPGGGYEQYF.

The gene calls are TRBV3-1 and TRBJ2-7; possible D gene TRBD2, 6 bases. Germline V gene lookup returns CDR1 LGHDT and CDR2 YNNKEL (reference sequence). The CDR3 contains 14 residues. The V end was cut by 0 bases, the J end by 4 bases, with 10 bases between. CDR3 nucleotides: TGTGCCAGCAGCCAAGATTATCGGGGGTACGAGCAGTACTTC. Encoded protein: CASSQDYRGYEQYF.

This clonotype was recorded a few times. The V call is TRBV7-2, the J call TRBJ2-1; maybe TRBD2 (5 bases). Trimming shortened V by 9 bases and J by 4 bases, and 16 bases separated the two germline ends. CDR3 length: 14 residues. Germline lookup yields CDR1 SGHTA and CDR2 FQGNSA. CDR3 nucleotide sequence: TGTGCCAGTACAACGTCGAGGGCGTACAATGAGCAGTTCTTC. This translates into CASTTSRAYNEQFF.

The chain links TRBV30 to TRBJ1-1; D unresolved. Trimming left V 7 bases short and J 1 base short, with 22 bases between. This CDR3 comprises 16 residues. Germline V gene lookup returns CDR1 GTSNPN and CDR2 SVGIG (reference sequence). This CDR3 is CALGSTGPRGNTEAFF. For the CDR3, the DNA is TGTGCCTTGGGGTCCACCGGGCCTCGTGGGAACACTGAAGCTTTCTTT.

Many counts were recorded for this clonotype. The chain links TRBV6-2 or TRBV6-3 to TRBJ2-7, with D tentatively TRBD1 (7 bases). The germline V gene has CDR1 MNHEY and CDR2 SVGEGT. The CDR3 extends over 13 amino acids. V lost 6 bases and J 5 bases, leaving 14 bases between the germline ends. The CDR3 protein is CASRKSRGDEQYV. CDR3 sequence (DNA): TGTGCCAGCAGAAAATCCAGGGGGGACGAGCAGTACGTC.

This clonotype was seen only a few times. This rearrangement joins TRBV12-3 or TRBV12-4 to TRBJ1-4; D ambiguous. The CDR3 runs 15 residues. V was shortened by 3 bases and J by 0 bases, with 8 bases between the two germline ends. In DNA form, the CDR3 reads TGTGCCAGCAGTTTCCGATCCGCAACTAATGAAAAACTGTTTTTT. Translated: CASSFRSATNEKLFF.

This clonotype was counted at least ten times. V usage is TRBV4-1 and J usage is TRBJ1-1, with D uncertain. Trimming cost V 3 bases and J 3 bases, with 14 bases left between them. Germline V lookup: CDR1 MGHRA, CDR2 YSYEKL. The CDR3 covers 15 residues. This CDR3 reads CASSQATTSDTEAFF. In DNA form, the CDR3 reads TGCGCCAGCAGCCAGGCCACGACTTCGGACACTGAAGCTTTCTTT.

The rearrangement links TRBV7-9 to TRBJ2-1; a weak D match, TRBD2 (6 bases). The V gene's germline CDR1 is SEHNR and CDR2 FQNEAQ (reference sequence). This CDR3 has 13 residues. Trimming took off 7 bases at V and 6 bases at J, with 13 bases between the two ends. In DNA form, the CDR3 reads TGTGCCAGCATCCGGGACTCAGGCAATGAGCAGTTCTTC. Encoded protein: CASIRDSGNEQFF.

This clonotype was picked up many times. The rearrangement uses TRBV3-2 and TRBJ2-7; the listed D gene, TRBD1, was not tested against the DNA. TRBV3-2 is a pseudogene segment. CDR3 length equals 16 residues. For the CDR3, the DNA is TGTGCCAGCAGCCAAGATACCCGGGACAGATCCTACGAGCAGTACGTC. This codes for CASSQDTRDRSYEQYV.

The chain recombines TRBV5-5 with TRBJ2-3, with 12 positions matching TRBD2. Trimming took 4 bases from V and 6 from J; bases not matched to a gene: 3. Germline V gene sequence: CDR1 SGHKS, CDR2 YYEKEE (reference sequence). The length of the CDR3 is 14 residues. The CDR3 bases are TGTGCCAGCAGCCCTAGCGGGGGGGGCGATACGCAGTATTTT. Translating it yields CASSPSGGGDTQYF.

This clonotype was counted at least ten times. The chain recombines TRBV6-6 with TRBJ2-7; a possible D gene is TRBD2 (6 bases). V lost 11 bases, J lost 0 bases, and 8 bases lay in between. The CDR3 is 11 amino acids. The germline V gene has CDR1 MNHNY and CDR2 SVGAGI (reference sequence). CDR3 sequence reads: CAAGSSYEQYF. CDR3 DNA: TGTGCCGCCGGGAGCTCCTACGAGCAGTACTTC.

In this sample, this clonotype turned up a few times. The rearrangement joins TRBV4-1 to TRBJ2-5; weak D call: TRBD1 (6 bases). V was trimmed by 6 bases and J by 2 bases, leaving 16 bases between them. The germline gives CDR1 MGHRA, CDR2 YSYEKL. The CDR3 extends over 15 amino acids. The CDR3 protein is CASSNRVGFQETQYF. In DNA, the CDR3 is TGCGCCAGCAGTAACAGGGTGGGCTTTCAAGAGACCCAGTACTTC.

This clonotype was found a few times. The gene calls are TRBV11-1 and TRBJ1-1; 7 nucleotides align to TRBD1. V trimming: 1 base; J trimming: 5 bases; junction bases outside the gene matches: 4. Germline V lookup: CDR1 SGHAT, CDR2 FQDESV (reference sequence). The CDR3 has 14 residues. CDR3 bases: TGTGCCAGCAGCTTAGTCAACAGGGGTACTGAAGCTTTCTTT. It is translated as CASSLVNRGTEAFF. The full variable domain, rest sourced from reference TRBV11-1 and TRBJ1-1, is EAEVAQSPRYKITEKSQAVAFWCDPISGHATLYWYRQILGQGPELLVQFQDESVVDDSQLPKDRFSAERLKGVDSTLKIQPAELGDSAMYLCASSLVNRGTEAFFGQGTRLTVV.

The J gene is TRBJ1-4, the V gene TRBV27; D call uncertain. Trimming left V 6 bases short and J 13 bases short, with 15 bases between. The CDR3 has 12 amino acids. From germline, CDR1 is MNHEY and CDR2 SMNVEV (reference sequence). The DNA of the CDR3 is TGTGCCAGCAGCTCCGGATTTGGGAGACTGTTTTTT. As protein: CASSSGFGRLFF.

V is TRBV28 and J is TRBJ2-7; 7 bases are shared with TRBD1. Trimming at V came to 8 bases and at J to 0 bases, leaving 13 bases not matched to a gene. CDR3 length equals 16 residues. Germline CDR1 is MDHEN and CDR2 is SYDVKM. CDR3 nucleotides: TGTGCCAGCCCCCACGACAGGGAAGGAAGCTCCTACGAGCAGTACGTC. As protein: CASPHDREGSSYEQYV.

The chain couples TRBV27 to TRBJ1-2; D not resolved. Deletions cut 8 bases from V and 4 bases from J, with 8 bases between. Germline V gene data show CDR1 as MNHEY and CDR2 as SMNVEV (reference sequence). The CDR3 spans 11 residues. The CDR3 reads CASRGVYGYTF. The CDR3, as DNA: TGTGCCAGCCGAGGAGTCTATGGCTACACCTTC.

This clonotype was counted between two and nine times. The chain recombines TRBV7-9 with TRBJ1-5, with a weak D call TRBD1 (6 bases). This CDR3 is 16 amino acids long. CDR1 and CDR2 from the germline V gene are SEHNR and FQNEAQ (reference sequence). Trimming shortened V by 5 bases and J by 2 bases, and 16 bases separated the two germline ends. The CDR3 here is CASSRGRGDGNQPQHF. Here the CDR3 DNA reads TGTGCCAGCAGCCGGGGGCGGGGAGACGGCAATCAGCCCCAGCATTTT.

The chain carries TRBV7-3 and TRBJ2-3; 11 positions match TRBD2. Germline CDR1 reads SGHTA; CDR2 reads FQGTGA. The length of the CDR3 is 15 residues. Losses at the gene ends were 6 bases for V and 2 bases for J; bases not matched to a gene: 4. The CDR3 spells CASRPGLAATDTQYF. CDR3 DNA: TGTGCCAGCAGGCCGGGACTAGCGGCCACAGATACGCAGTATTTT. Based on the CDR3 plus reference TRBV7-3 and TRBJ2-3, the full variable domain is GAGVSQTPSNKVTEKGKYVELRCDPISGHTALYWYRQSLGQGPEFLIYFQGTGAADDSGLPNDRFFAVRPEGSVSTLKIQRTERGDSAVYLCASRPGLAATDTQYFGPGTRLTVL.

This clonotype was seen only a few times. The genes are TRBV12-3 or TRBV12-4 and TRBJ1-3; TRBD1 aligns across 7 bases. This CDR3 has 15 residues. V lost 5 bases, J lost 2 bases, and 6 bases stayed unmatched. CDR3 in DNA: TGTGCCAGCAGTCCCACAGGGGCTACTGGAAACACCATATATTTT. This gives the protein CASSPTGATGNTIYF.